This T cell receptor beta chain was retrieved from a study of blood T cell repertoires in COVID-19. Study-wide background: Samples taken during acute and convalescent COVID-19 were collected in the United States, Italy and Spain. T cells, B-cell-depleted T cells, or PBMCs supplied cDNA or gDNA.

Authors' analysis steps: How many nucleated cells were present was estimated from reference gene primer amplification. The table came from immunoSEQ multiplex PCR; TCRdb's copy has only in-frame clones and leaves some out. V and J calls and clone size follow that table, whereas D and trimming were derived from the DNA. The sample shows approximately 85,000 clones, about 86% of them seen only once. The ends lost 0 bases at V and 7 bases at J; junction bases unmatched: 4. The CDR3 is 15 amino acids. CDR1 and CDR2 (germline): SGHRS, YFSETQ. Sequencing was carried out using peripheral blood. This sequence originates from an elderly woman in a cohort sampled during active or convalescent COVID-19. The chain carries TRBV5-1 and TRBJ1-4, with TRBD1 matching 9 bases. CDR3 sequence: CASSLGQGGIEKLFF. The CDR3 DNA reads as TGCGCCAGCAGCTTGGGACAGGGGGGAATTGAAAAACTGTTTTTT. Drawing the rest from reference TRBV5-1 and TRBJ1-4, the complete variable domain is KAGVTQTPRYLIKTRGQQVTLSCSPISGHRSVSWYQQTPGQGLQFLFEYFSETQRNKGNFPGRFSGRQFSNSRSEMNVSTLELGDSALYLCASSLGQGGIEKLFFGSGTQLSVL.